This section outlines one T cell receptor beta chain sequence together with its context. Its antigen has not been determined. Base qualities were left out, and no much larger clone turns up one base away. CDR1 and CDR2 are drawn from the germline V gene (reference sequence): SEHNR, FQNEAQ. V loses 2 bases, J loses 7 bases, and the germline ends lie 17 bases apart. The CDR3 runs 15 residues from the cysteine to the phenylalanine. Only the CDR3 part of the read is kept: 45 bases, read in frame from the first base. The source of the sample is a study of cytomegalovirus exposure and HLA in healthy donors (dated by TCRdb to about 2017). Turning to the overall study: In an earlier analysis of about 560 of the donors, 250 to 300 Gb of sequence data and 117 million unique TCR beta sequences from 180 million or so T cells were reported. Along with the approximately 700-subject first cohort, a separate validation cohort of around 120 different subjects was used. Donor age, sex, ethnicity and CMV serostatus were collected together with the repertoire data. Typing coverage differed by locus: A, B, C, DRB1 and DQB1 were typed in about 629-640 donors, DQA1 in approximately 520, DPA1 in 600 to 610, and DPB1 in just under 490. Across 398 genotyped donors of the cohort, an average of approximately 240,000 unique TCR beta nucleotide sequences per donor were sequenced, and roughly 18% of those sequences were non-productive. Genome-wide SNP genotypes for about 60% of the 666 donors were used in a later genetic analysis, which treated that subset as a discovery cohort. The study combined high-throughput TCR immunosequencing, statistical association of individual TCRs with disease status, and machine learning to predict cytomegalovirus infection status. Approximately 300 gigabases of sequencing data and roughly 81 million unique TCR sequences made up an early release that covered fewer than 650 HLA-typed donors. An earlier analysis of fewer than 700 of the donors applied high-throughput TCR beta sequencing to assess whether each TCR beta V gene segment acted as functional or pseudogenic. The study used immunosequencing to profile the T cell repertoires of 670 or so subjects and linked those repertoires to cytomegalovirus serostatus. The genetic ancestry cluster associated with self-reported Caucasian donors included around 76% of the roughly 390 genotyped donors. The study aimed to test whether signatures of past pathogen exposure could be identified by cataloging public T cell receptors. The later analysis used no new phenotypic data to find candidate immune exposures, relying instead on TCR beta sequences and their occurrence across donors. About five DR-DQ haplotypes were handled as single units for association and clustering, since linkage in the cohort was strong. HLA typing covered class I and class II loci at four-digit resolution. In a later analysis, previously published TCR beta repertoires from about 670 donors were re-analyzed and high-resolution HLA genotyping was added so that TCR occurrence patterns could be studied. Every repertoire in the discovery cohort had been generated on one and the same sequencing platform.

The library came from the immunoSEQ multiplex PCR assay. A mixture of 60 forward primers for TCR Vbeta segments and 13 reverse primers for TCR Jbeta segments was used in the multiplex PCR. The CDR3 region of rearranged TCR beta genes was amplified from genomic DNA by a multiplex PCR assay. Amplified TCR beta libraries were sequenced as 87-base-pair reads on the Illumina HiSeq System. Turning to the authors' computational methods: A later analysis tallied roughly 78 million unique TCR beta chains across the 610 or so repertoires, and approximately 12 million of those chains were shared by two or more donors. A nearest-neighbor algorithm error-corrected the raw reads and collapsed the reads into unique sequences, merging closely related sequences to remove PCR and sequencing errors. CDR3 sequences were aligned to IMGT reference sequences to assign V, D and J gene segments. Each retained sequence needed at least a six-nucleotide match to both a V gene segment and a J gene segment. A rearrangement counted as productive if the CDR3 had no stop codons and remained in frame with V and J, and every other rearrangement counted as non-productive. CDR3 was defined by IMGT convention, running from the second conserved V-encoded cysteine to the conserved J-encoded phenylalanine. Sequences without an unambiguous match to a single V gene segment were excluded from the earlier analysis of about 640 of the donors. In an earlier analysis of almost 600 of the donors, a V segment was called functional when productive rearrangements were above 56.7%, and segregating when the standard deviation between donors exceeded 5%. A statistical classification framework was developed to diagnose cytomegalovirus status using the catalog of TCR beta chain sequences. V and J gene assignment, in a later analysis, came from comparing TCR nucleotide sequences with IMGT/GENE-DB human TR gene sequences. A later analysis assigned CDR3 sequences and most-parsimonious VDJ recombination scenarios with the TCRdist pipeline. In a later analysis, each TCR beta chain was defined by its CDR3 amino acid sequence together with its V-gene family, and reads without a unique V-gene family were excluded. As a way to deal with suspected cross-contamination and a sequencing artifact, a later analysis dropped 450 to 600 nucleotide sequences that were highly shared and had low generation probability. For each public chain, a later analysis derived a clonal expansion index from normalized ranks of inferred template counts within each repertoire. A later analysis computed generation probabilities with a VDJ recombination model fitted to out-of-frame rearrangements, and checked the results against IGoR. Hypergeometric tests were used in a later analysis to score TCR-TCR, TCR-HLA and TCR-CMV co-occurrence, with a repertoire-size bias correction applied to the TCR pairs. A later analysis estimated false discovery rates by permuting HLA or CMV assignments 20 times. In a later analysis, co-occurring TCRs were grouped with DBSCAN, and TCRdist sequence similarity was added when clustering was performed within HLA-allele-positive subsets. For co-occurrence clustering, repertoires with fewer than 30,000 or more than 120,000 public chains were excluded, along with about five repertoires with anomalous nucleotide sharing. As stored in TCRdb, this immuneACCESS dataset retains in-frame rearrangements with V and J assigned. A fraction of the clones does not appear; measured against another copy, unresolved V genes explain less than half of the discrepancy, and the remainder lacks a known reason. The D gene and trimming were derived from the DNA, and the V and J assignments and clone size from that table. The sample table lists around 170,000 clones, roughly 84% of them with a count of one. The top ten clonotypes cover about 1.4% of the sample.

Points the paper makes about the study in general: Because some donors lacked HLA typing at each locus, the association tests relied only on the typed subset. A later analysis reported that several top co-occurrence clusters appeared linked to parvovirus B19, influenza, CMV and Epstein-Barr virus. In a later genetic analysis, a missense DCLRE1C variant was associated with V-gene and J-gene trimming of TCR beta chains, and the association was replicated in an independent cohort. Sequencing depth was assumed to be roughly uniform across donors in the presence/absence analyses, though that assumption may not hold. In a later genetic analysis, fewer N-insertions in productive TCRs were reported among donors in an Asian-associated ancestry cluster than the approximately 670-donor mean. The only immune exposure information available for the cohort was CMV serostatus. In a later analysis, HLA-associated TCR beta chains showed more clonal expansion and lower generation probabilities than non-associated chains that were equally common. A group of highly shared sequence variants was considered likely to be a technical artifact of the sequencing pipeline. According to a later analysis, TCR association rates differed among HLA loci, with DRB1 alleles showing the most associated TCRs and HLA-C alleles showing the fewest. In both the original and validation cohorts, the classifier was reported to diagnose cytomegalovirus status with high specificity and sensitivity. When HLA alleles, especially DR and DQ, strongly co-occurred, TCR associations were difficult to assign to individual alleles. Specific HLA alleles were associated with 15,000 to 20,000 TCR beta sequences at a false discovery rate of 0.05 in a later analysis. Some IMGT-functional V segments, including TRBV6-2 and TRBV6-3, could not be distinguished by the 87-base-pair reads and were therefore excluded. In an earlier analysis of around 500 of the donors, most TCR beta V segments appeared in productive rearrangements about 87% or about 30% of the time, broadly matching IMGT annotations. In vitro tests confirmed that a few of the cytomegalovirus-associated TCR beta chains recognize cytomegalovirus antigens. In a later analysis, most CMV-associated TCR beta chains were found to appear HLA-restricted, with HLA associations seemingly driven largely by CMV exposure. While some public TCRs were present in many individuals, most TCR sequences turned up only very rarely across donors. The authors suggested that the approach could potentially be generalized to other disease states and immunological phenotypes. Correlated functional status among segregating V segments might reflect linkage disequilibrium, but an unknown experimental factor could not be ruled out. Because counts were too low, seventeen rarely observed V segments, including chromosome 9 orphons, were excluded from the earlier analysis of 500 to 700 of the donors. In this cohort, only TCR beta chains were sequenced, and detectable features were limited by the absence of alpha or paired-chain data. A further reported finding was that TCR beta sequences accurately predicted the HLA-A and HLA-B alleles for most subjects in the first cohort. A total of about 150 TCR beta chains were listed by the study as associated with cytomegalovirus.

In total, roughly 710 healthy bone marrow donors made up the cohort. At the time of sampling, all cohort members were nominally healthy, though unrecorded immune exposures were likely present. The donor was CMV seronegative and was included in the group of a few hundred seronegative cohort members. A peripheral blood sample was provided by each donor, and peripheral blood mononuclear cells were used for TCR beta sequencing. The Qiagen DNeasy Blood Extraction Kit was used to extract genomic DNA from the blood cell samples. The chain was built from TRBV7-9 and TRBJ1-2; perhaps TRBD1 is the D gene, with 5 bases matching. This TCR derives from a woman aged 18 to 35 in good health and CMV-seronegative. Sequenced: PBMCs. The nucleotides are TGTGCCAGCAGCTTACCCGGTGCAGGGTCGGGTGGCTACACCTTC. Its translation reads: CASSLPGAGSGGYTF.